These T cell receptor beta chains were read from a single sample in a study of cytomegalovirus exposure and HLA in healthy donors. Measured with immunoSEQ multiplex PCR; TCRdb has only the in-frame clones, and not every one. This sample's table has roughly 51,000 clones. The material sequenced was PBMCs. The receptors were sampled from a woman aged 45-65 years in good health and CMV-seropositive. Both conserved end residues are part of each CDR3. Fields, in order: V gene, J gene, D gene, CDR3 DNA, CDR3 protein. D genes are given only for firm matches.

TRBV30	TRBJ2-7	TRBD2	TGTGCCTGGAGTGTGGCCCAGCGGGGTTTTCTCTACGAGCAGTACTTC	CAWSVAQRGFLYEQYF
TRBV4-2	TRBJ1-6	.	TGTGCCAGCAAAGGGGCAGGGCCTAGAGATTCACCCCTCCACTTT	CASKGAGPRDSPLHF
TRBV14	TRBJ2-3	TRBD2	TGTGCCAGCAGCCGAGGACGGACTAGCGGTAGCACAGATACGCAGTATTTT	CASSRGRTSGSTDTQYF
TRBV10-2	TRBJ1-1	.	TGCGCCAGCAGTGAACTGGAGAGGACTGAAGCTTTCTTT	CASSELERTEAFF
TRBV27	TRBJ1-1	.	TGTGCCAGCAGGGCCAGGCGCACTGAAGCTTTCTTT	CASRARRTEAFF
TRBV18	TRBJ1-6	.	TGTGCCAGCTCACTTTCCGGTAATTCACCCCTCCACTTT	CASSLSGNSPLHF
TRBV7-9	TRBJ1-2	.	TGTGCCAGCAGCTTAGAGAGTTATGGCTACACCTTC	CASSLESYGYTF
TRBV6-5	TRBJ2-7	.	TGTGCCAGCAGTTACGATGGCAGCTCCTACGAGCAGTACTTC	CASSYDGSSYEQYF
TRBV5-6	TRBJ2-1	.	TGTGCCAGCAGCCTCACAGGGTTCAATGAGCAGTTCTTC	CASSLTGFNEQFF
TRBV29-1	TRBJ1-1	TRBD1	TGCAGCGTCGACGGACAGGGAGGGATGAACACTGAAGCTTTCTTT	CSVDGQGGMNTEAFF
TRBV4-3	TRBJ1-5	.	TGCGCCAGCAGCCAAGGGGAGGGTCAGCCCCAGCATTTT	CASSQGEGQPQHF
TRBV30	TRBJ2-7	.	TGTGCCTGGAGAAGAGACTTATCCTACGAGCAGTACTTC	CAWRRDLSYEQYF
TRBV28	TRBJ1-2	TRBD1	TGTGCCAGCAGACCCAGGGGGAGCTATGGCTACACCTTC	CASRPRGSYGYTF
TRBV29-1	TRBJ1-1	.	TGCAGCGTAAGAGCGGGGATATTGGCTGAAGCTTTCTTT	CSVRAGILAEAFF
TRBV4-1	TRBJ2-7	TRBD1	TGCGCCAGCAGCAAAGCACCGGGACAGGGCTACGAGCAGTACTTC	CASSKAPGQGYEQYF
TRBV5-4	TRBJ1-2	TRBD1	TGTGCCAGCAGCTCTGGGACAGGAGGCTATGGCTACACCTTC	CASSSGTGGYGYTF
TRBV18	TRBJ2-7	.	TGTGCCAGCTCCCTGACTTATTACGAGCAGTACTTC	CASSLTYYEQYF
TRBV5-1	TRBJ2-5	.	TGCGCCAGCAGTGCGAGCGATCAAGAGACCCAGTACTTC	CASSASDQETQYF
TRBV28	TRBJ2-2	.	TGTGCCAGCAGTCGGTCGAACACCGGGGAGCTGTTTTTT	CASSRSNTGELFF
TRBV5-1	TRBJ1-6	TRBD1	TGCGCCAGCAGCTTGGATTTAGGCAGGGGGTACTATAATTCACCCCTCCACTTT	CASSLDLGRGYYNSPLHF
TRBV10-1	TRBJ2-6	.	TGCGCCAGCAGTGCCCGTCTCTCTGGGGCCAACGTCCTGACTTTC	CASSARLSGANVLTF
TRBV5-5	TRBJ2-7	TRBD1	TGTGCCAGCAGCTTACCGGGACAGGGGGCTTGGGAGCAGTACTTC	CASSLPGQGAWEQYF
TRBV5-6	TRBJ2-2	.	TGTGCCAGCAGCTTGGCAGGGTACGCGAACACCGGGGAGCTGTTTTTT	CASSLAGYANTGELFF
TRBV7-8	TRBJ2-5	.	TGTGCCAGCAGCTCCCGGGACTTCCAAGAGACCCAGTACTTC	CASSSRDFQETQYF
TRBV30	TRBJ1-2	.	TGTGCCTGGACCACCGGGAGCAATTATGGCTACACCTTC	CAWTTGSNYGYTF
TRBV11-2	TRBJ2-6	.	TGTGCCAGCAGCCCATCCCCGACCGGGAGAGGGGCCAACGTCCTGACTTTC	CASSPSPTGRGANVLTF
TRBV6-5	TRBJ1-2	TRBD1	TGTGCCAGCAGGACTCATGGGACAGGGTTTATTGGCTACACCTTC	CASRTHGTGFIGYTF
TRBV30	TRBJ1-1	.	TGTGCCTGGAGTCAGGGCCTGAACACTGAAGCTTTCTTT	CAWSQGLNTEAFF
TRBV10-3	TRBJ2-5	TRBD1	TGTGCCATCAGCACCGGGACAGGGGAAGAGACCCAGTACTTC	CAISTGTGEETQYF
TRBV6-5	TRBJ2-5	.	TGTGCCAGCAGCCCACAGGACAGCCAAGAGACCCAGTACTTC	CASSPQDSQETQYF
TRBV6-5	TRBJ2-3	TRBD2	TGTGCCAGCAGTTCACATCGGGGGGGTACAGGGGATACGCAGTATTTT	CASSSHRGGTGDTQYF
TRBV28	TRBJ1-2	.	TGTGCCAGCAGTTTAAGCCAGGACTATGGCTACACCTTC	CASSLSQDYGYTF
TRBV4-1	TRBJ2-7	.	TGCGCCAGCAGCCAAGATCGGGACTCCTACGAGCAGTACTTC	CASSQDRDSYEQYF
TRBV28	TRBJ1-5	.	TGTGCCAGCAGTTGGGGGGGAGGTCCGGGCAATCAGCCCCAGCATTTT	CASSWGGGPGNQPQHF
TRBV5-1	TRBJ2-1	TRBD2	TGCGCCAGCAGCCTTACTAGCGGGCGGGGCCATGAGCAGTTCTTC	CASSLTSGRGHEQFF
TRBV19	TRBJ2-5	TRBD1	TGTGCCACCTGGGACAGGGGAGGCCAAGAGACCCAGTACTTC	CATWDRGGQETQYF
TRBV29-1	TRBJ1-2	.	TGCAGCGTCAATACACAACAGGGTTTCCTCGGCTACACCTTC	CSVNTQQGFLGYTF